These 16 T cell receptor beta chains were sequenced from one sample in a study of blood T cell repertoires in COVID-19. The repertoire was sequenced with immunoSEQ multiplex PCR; TCRdb's copy has only in-frame clones and lacks some. The profile shows 220,000 or so clones, around 83% of them singletons. The sequencing input was peripheral blood. All receptors come from a middle-aged man who had recovered from COVID-19.

The table lists this clone with a few counts. The rearrangement joins TRBV7-2 to TRBJ2-7; 8 positions match TRBD1. The germline CDR1 and CDR2 sequences are SGHTA and FQGNSA. The CDR3 is 15 residues long. The V and J ends lost 5 bases and 2 bases, in that order; junction bases with no gene match: 8. The chain's CDR3 is CASSTRTGITYEQYF. CDR3 coding DNA: TGTGCCAGCAGCACAAGGACAGGGATAACCTACGAGCAGTACTTC.

This sequence joins TRBV7-6 and TRBJ1-3; 11 positions match TRBD1. The V gene end was trimmed by 5 bases and the J gene end by 4 bases; junction bases not matched to a gene: 4. The length of the CDR3 is 15 residues. Looked up from germline, CDR1 is SGHVS and CDR2 is FNYEAQ. CDR3 DNA: TGTGCCAGCAGCGCCGGACAGGGGGCAGGAAACACCATATATTTT. Protein product: CASSAGQGAGNTIYF.

This clone was picked up a small number of times. The chain uses TRBV30 and TRBJ1-2; 7 positions match TRBD1. From germline, CDR1 is GTSNPN and CDR2 SVGIG (reference sequence). The CDR3 totals 11 residues. V was pared by 7 bases and J by 3 bases, with 2 bases of the junction left unmatched. CDR3 nucleotides: TGTGCCTTAGACAGGGACTATGGCTACACCTTC. Translating it yields CALDRDYGYTF.

This clone was seen more than once but under ten times. This chain uses TRBV7-9 with TRBJ1-2, with a weak D call TRBD1 (6 bases). V gave up 3 bases and J gave up 6 bases, with 11 bases separating them. Germline assignment: CDR1 SEHNR and CDR2 FQNEAQ (reference sequence). CDR3 length: 13 amino acids. The CDR3 here is CASSFRPGDGYTF. DNA for the CDR3: TGTGCCAGCAGCTTTAGGCCAGGGGATGGCTACACCTTC.

The chain has TRBV28 and TRBJ1-2; D uncertain. The CDR3 has 13 amino acids. Trimming left V 5 bases short and J 5 bases short, with 12 bases between. Germline values: CDR1 MDHEN, CDR2 SYDVKM. The DNA of the CDR3 is TGTGCCAGCAGTCAGGCTCCGGGGTATGGCTACACCTTC. The encoded protein is CASSQAPGYGYTF.

This chain uses TRBV4-2 with TRBJ1-1; 10 nucleotides line up with TRBD1. V lost 0 bases, J lost 1 base, and 11 bases stayed unmatched. This CDR3 is built from 19 residues. Germline V gene data show CDR1 as LGHNA and CDR2 as YNFKEQ. The CDR3 DNA sequence: TGTGCCAGCAGCCAAGATGTGCCGACAGGGGGCCTGAAGAACACTGAAGCTTTCTTT. Its translation: CASSQDVPTGGLKNTEAFF.

The V gene is TRBV5-1, the J gene TRBJ2-2, with a possible D match to TRBD1 (6 bases). Germline CDR1 and CDR2: SGHRS and YFSETQ. The CDR3 is 16 residues long. Deletions cut 4 bases from V and 5 bases from J, with 18 bases between. CDR3 sequence: CASSTQKQGKTGELFF. The CDR3 bases are TGCGCCAGCAGCACACAAAAACAGGGTAAGACCGGGGAGCTGTTTTTT.

V is TRBV7-9 and J is TRBJ2-1; 8 nucleotides agree with TRBD2. This CDR3 spans 18 amino acids. After removal of 4 bases from V and 0 bases from J, the junction contained 11 bases not matched to a gene. CDR1 is SEHNR and CDR2 is FQNEAQ in the germline V gene (reference sequence). The CDR3 is CASSSPRISGNSYNEQFF. The CDR3 DNA sequence: TGTGCCAGCAGCTCTCCCCGGATTAGCGGGAACTCCTACAATGAGCAGTTCTTC.

The chain is built from TRBV27 and TRBJ2-2; 9 bases match TRBD1. The CDR3 has 18 amino acids. Trimming removed 3 bases from V and 0 bases from J; junction bases left unmatched: 8. Looked up from germline, CDR1 is MNHEY and CDR2 is SMNVEV (reference sequence). The CDR3 region is CASSFRTGALTNTGELFF. The CDR3 DNA is TGTGCCAGCAGTTTTAGGACAGGGGCCCTTACGAACACCGGGGAGCTGTTTTTT.

The chain joins TRBV6-5 to TRBJ2-1; D is possibly TRBD2 (5 bases). Germline V lookup: CDR1 MNHEY, CDR2 SVGAGI. Deletions cut 0 bases from V and 4 bases from J, with 10 bases between. The CDR3 has 15 amino acids. CDR3 bases: TGTGCCAGCAGTTACTCCGGGGTGCCTTACAATGAGCAGTTCTTC. It translates to CASSYSGVPYNEQFF.

V and J are TRBV6-5 and TRBJ2-1; 11 nucleotides match TRBD2. Per the germline V gene, CDR1 is MNHEY and CDR2 is SVGAGI. V dropped 2 bases and J dropped 10; count of bases not matched to a gene: 7. The CDR3 extends over 15 amino acids. CDR3 sequence reads: CASSYILAGGREQFF. CDR3 sequence (DNA): TGTGCCAGCAGTTACATCCTAGCGGGAGGACGGGAGCAGTTCTTC.

The chain joins TRBV5-1 to TRBJ2-7; D not certain. CDR3 length: 14 residues. V lost 1 base and J lost 0, with 8 bases in between. Germline V gene sequence: CDR1 SGHRS, CDR2 YFSETQ. Here the CDR3 reads CASSLNRRSYEQYF. The DNA for the CDR3 is TGCGCCAGCAGCTTGAACAGACGCTCCTACGAGCAGTACTTC.

The chain links TRBV19 to TRBJ1-1; no definite D call. V dropped 5 bases and J dropped 1 base, with 8 bases sitting between them. The germline CDR1 and CDR2 sequences are LNHDA and SQIVND (reference sequence). The CDR3 length is 13 residues. Written as DNA, the CDR3 is TGTGCCAGTAGTTGGGAGGCGAACACTGAAGCTTTCTTT. It encodes CASSWEANTEAFF.

This clone was observed once. The rearrangement joins TRBV28 to TRBJ2-7, with 7 bases identical to TRBD1. There are 15 residues in the CDR3. Germline CDR1 is MDHEN and CDR2 is SYDVKM. Trimming at V came to 5 bases and at J to 2 bases, leaving 9 bases not matched to a gene. The CDR3 sequence: CASSTQRGLAYEQYF. CDR3 nucleotides: TGTGCCAGCAGTACACAGAGGGGGCTGGCCTACGAGCAGTACTTC.

V and J are TRBV15 and TRBJ2-5, with 12 bases that match TRBD1. V was pared by 3 bases and J by 4 bases, with 9 bases of the junction left unmatched. CDR1 LNHNV and CDR2 YYDKDF come from the germline V gene (reference sequence). The CDR3 totals 17 residues. The CDR3 region is CATSSDRDRGPRETQYF. CDR3 sequence (DNA): TGTGCCACCAGCAGCGACCGGGACAGGGGGCCGCGAGAGACCCAGTACTTC.

The chain carries TRBV5-4 and TRBJ2-6, with 7 bases matching TRBD1. With 3 bases clipped from V and 6 bases from J, the junction kept 6 bases outside the gene matches. This CDR3 has 15 amino acids. Germline V CDR1 and CDR2: SGHNT, YYREEE (reference sequence). Written as DNA, the CDR3 is TGTGCCAGCAGCTCACGACAGGGAGCGGCCAACGTCCTGACTTTC. This translates into CASSSRQGAANVLTF.